These T cell receptor beta chains were read from a single sample in a study of blood T cell repertoires in COVID-19. Produced via immunoSEQ multiplex PCR; TCRdb's table is partial and in-frame only. The table shows tens of thousands of clones, with around 89% occurring only once. Source material: peripheral blood. Every receptor here comes from a man in his 60s with acute or convalescent COVID-19. Both conserved end residues are part of each CDR3. The D gene is left open where the match is weak. Clone size is given for some rows only: seen once, a few or many times, or a class if the clone is expanded.

j_call clone_size v_call d_call cdr3_nt cdr3_aa
TRBJ1-1 NA TRBV2 NA TGTGCCAGCAGACGTGAGCAGGACACTGAAGCTTTCTTT CASRREQDTEAFF
TRBJ2-7 NA TRBV6-5 TRBD2 TGTGCCAGCACCACACTACCCGGGGGGGCCTACGAGCAGTACTTC CASTTLPGGAYEQYF
TRBJ1-3 NA TRBV9 NA TGTGCCAGCAGCGTATATGGCCGAGGGTCTGGAAACACCATATATTTT CASSVYGRGSGNTIYF
TRBJ1-1 once TRBV24-1 TRBD1 TGTGCCACCAGTGATAGTACAGGGGTCGTAACGACTGAAGCTTTCTTT CATSDSTGVVTTEAFF
TRBJ2-3 once TRBV5-1 TRBD2 TGCGCCACCTCACGGGGGGGCGGAGCAGATACGCAGTATTTT CATSRGGGADTQYF
TRBJ1-2 NA TRBV2 TRBD1 TGTGCCAGCAGGGGAGACAGGGTTGGAGGCTACACCTTC CASRGDRVGGYTF
TRBJ2-1 NA TRBV5-4 TRBD2 TGTGCCAGCAGCCCGGGACTAGCGGGGCCCAATGAGCAGTTCTTC CASSPGLAGPNEQFF
TRBJ1-4 once TRBV5-1 NA TGCGCCAGCAGCTTGGAAGGTCAGGGGGAAAAACTGTTTTTT CASSLEGQGEKLFF
TRBJ2-5 NA TRBV24-1 NA TGTGCCACCAGTGACTGGCAGGGGTACCAAGAGACCCAGTACTTC CATSDWQGYQETQYF
TRBJ2-7 NA TRBV6-5 NA TGTGCCAGCAGTTACCGGGGGTACGAGCAGTACTTC CASSYRGYEQYF
TRBJ1-4 NA TRBV6-1 NA TGTGCCAGCAGTGAAGCCTTCGGGGGTATGGAAAAACTGTTTTTT CASSEAFGGMEKLFF
TRBJ1-5 NA TRBV9 TRBD1 TGTGCCAGCAGCGTAGTGCCGGGACAGCGGATCCAGGGGGCCACCCCTCATCAGCCCCAGCATTTT CASSVVPGQRIQGATPHQPQHF
TRBJ2-2 NA TRBV9 NA TGTGCCAGCAGCCCGGGATGGGTTAACACCGGGGAGCTGTTTTTT CASSPGWVNTGELFF
TRBJ1-1 NA TRBV11-3 NA TGTGCCAGCAGCTTTTCAGGGGTTGACACTGAAGCTTTCTTT CASSFSGVDTEAFF
TRBJ2-2 NA TRBV25-1 NA TGTGCCAGCAGGAGGGCAGGGACTGGCGGGGAGCTGTTTTTT CASRRAGTGGELFF
TRBJ2-5 once TRBV30 TRBD2 TGTGCCTGGAGTGTAGCGGGGCGAAAAGAGACCCAGTACTTC CAWSVAGRKETQYF
TRBJ1-1 NA TRBV3-1/TRBV3-2 NA TGTGCCAGCAGCCAAGGTACTGCAGGCAACACTGAAGCTTTCTTT CASSQGTAGNTEAFF
TRBJ2-7 NA TRBV3-1/TRBV3-2 NA TGTGCCAGCAGCCAATCTACAGGGCAGTACTTC CASSQSTGQYF
TRBJ1-6 NA TRBV2 TRBD1 TGTGCCAGCAGTGAGTTCAGGGGGAATAATTCACCCCTCCACTTT CASSEFRGNNSPLHF
TRBJ2-6 NA TRBV7-3 TRBD1 TGTGCCAGCAGAGAGGGGGCAGGGGCCAACGTCCTGACTTTC CASREGAGANVLTF
TRBJ1-2 NA TRBV3-1/TRBV3-2 NA TGTGCCAGCAGCCAAGGGGGGGTCGGCTACACCTTC CASSQGGVGYTF
TRBJ1-6 NA TRBV6-5 NA TGTGCCAGCAGTTCCCTGAGCTCCTATAATTCACCCCTCCACTTT CASSSLSSYNSPLHF
TRBJ1-3 NA TRBV5-1 NA TGCGCCAGCAGCTTGACAGGGCCTGGAAACACCATATATTTT CASSLTGPGNTIYF
TRBJ1-1 NA TRBV19 TRBD1 TGTGCCAGTAGTTCCCAACAGGGGAGTGAAGCTTTCTTT CASSSQQGSEAFF
TRBJ1-1 NA TRBV6-4 NA TGTGCCTACTGGAGGTCAGGGGACGGCACTGAAGCTTTCTTT CAYWRSGDGTEAFF
TRBJ1-4 NA TRBV7-6 TRBD1 TGTGCCAGCAGCACTCGACAGGGGCCTAATGAAAAACTGTTTTTT CASSTRQGPNEKLFF
TRBJ2-7 NA TRBV9 NA TGTGCCAGCAGCGTAGGCCCAGGCAGCTCCTACGAGCAGTACTTC CASSVGPGSSYEQYF
TRBJ2-1 NA TRBV5-1 TRBD2 TGCGCCAGCAGCTTGATGGGACTAGCTGTCAATGAGCAGTTCTTC CASSLMGLAVNEQFF
TRBJ2-7 NA TRBV7-9 NA TGTGCCAGCAGCCAAAGCCGAGGTCCCTACGAGCAGTACTTC CASSQSRGPYEQYF
TRBJ2-1 NA TRBV6-5 TRBD1 TGTGCCAGCAGCCGAGGGGGCGAGAATGAGCAGTTCTTC CASSRGGENEQFF
TRBJ1-2 few TRBV6-5 NA TGTGCCAGCAGTCCTTTACAGGGTCGGGATGGCTACACCTTC CASSPLQGRDGYTF
TRBJ2-2 NA TRBV24-1 NA TGTGCCACCAGTGCTTGGAGAACCGGGGAGCTGTTTTTT CATSAWRTGELFF
TRBJ2-3 NA TRBV4-1 TRBD2 TGCGCCAGCAGCCAAGCCGGGGGGGTTGAAGATACGCAGTATTTT CASSQAGGVEDTQYF
TRBJ2-7 NA TRBV7-9 TRBD1 TGTGCCAGCAGCCCCCTCCGGGACAGGGTTCACGAGCAGTACTTC CASSPLRDRVHEQYF
TRBJ1-1 NA TRBV19 NA TGTGCCAGTAGTCCTGCTTTATGGGGAGGATTGGGGGACACTGAAGCTTTCTTT CASSPALWGGLGDTEAFF
TRBJ1-1 NA TRBV30 NA TGTGCCTGGAACAGGGTTCGGGGGAACACTGAAGCTTTCTTT CAWNRVRGNTEAFF
TRBJ1-2 NA TRBV9 TRBD1 TGTGCCAGCAGCGTATTCCCTACCGGGACAGGGCCAACCTTC CASSVFPTGTGPTF
TRBJ2-4 NA TRBV19 TRBD1 TGTGCCAGCGACAGGGGGCAGGGCAAAAACATTCAGTACTTC CASDRGQGKNIQYF
TRBJ1-1 NA TRBV6-6 TRBD1 TGTGCCAGCAGGGAGCCGGGACAGCGGGCTGAAGCTTTCTTT CASREPGQRAEAFF
TRBJ1-4 NA TRBV2 NA TGTGCCAGCAGTGAGAGGGATCCCTCAGGAGAAAAACTGTTTTTT CASSERDPSGEKLFF
TRBJ1-2 NA TRBV6-5 TRBD1 TGTGCCAGCAGTTCCCGACAGGGGGCGCACGGCTACACCTTC CASSSRQGAHGYTF
TRBJ2-1 NA TRBV2 TRBD1 TGTGCCACCGGAAGGAGGACAGGGGGATTTGGTGAGCAGTTCTTC CATGRRTGGFGEQFF
TRBJ2-1 NA TRBV6-4 TRBD1 TGTGCCAGCAGTGACCAGGGGGCTGGGGAGCAGTTCTTC CASSDQGAGEQFF